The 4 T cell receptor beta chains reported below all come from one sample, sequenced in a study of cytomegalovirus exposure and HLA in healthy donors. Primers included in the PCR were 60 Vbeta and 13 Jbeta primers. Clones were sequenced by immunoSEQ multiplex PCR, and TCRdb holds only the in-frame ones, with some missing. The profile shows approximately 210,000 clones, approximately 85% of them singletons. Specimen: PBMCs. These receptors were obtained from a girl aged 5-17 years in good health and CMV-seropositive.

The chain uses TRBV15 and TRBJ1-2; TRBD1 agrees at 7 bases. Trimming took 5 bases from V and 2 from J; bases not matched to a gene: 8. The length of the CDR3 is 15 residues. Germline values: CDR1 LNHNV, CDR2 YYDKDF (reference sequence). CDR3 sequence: CATSGPRDSNYGYTF. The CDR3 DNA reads TGTGCCACCAGCGGCCCCCGGGACAGCAACTATGGCTACACCTTC.

In nucleotides, the CDR3 is TGTGCCAGCAGCGTAGGAGGGCAAGTGCATCAGCCCCAGCATTTT. Encoded protein: CASSVGGQVHQPQHF. The chain has TRBV9 and TRBJ1-5, with D unresolved. The V end was cut by 0 bases, the J end by 5 bases, with 12 bases between. Germline V gives CDR1 SGDLS, CDR2 YYNGEE. The CDR3 sequence is 15 residues long.

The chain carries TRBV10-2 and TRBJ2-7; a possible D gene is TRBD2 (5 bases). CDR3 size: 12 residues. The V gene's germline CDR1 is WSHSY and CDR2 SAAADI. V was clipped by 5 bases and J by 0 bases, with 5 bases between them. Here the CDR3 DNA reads TGCGCCAGCAGTCGGGGCTCCTACGAGCAGTACTTC. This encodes CASSRGSYEQYF.

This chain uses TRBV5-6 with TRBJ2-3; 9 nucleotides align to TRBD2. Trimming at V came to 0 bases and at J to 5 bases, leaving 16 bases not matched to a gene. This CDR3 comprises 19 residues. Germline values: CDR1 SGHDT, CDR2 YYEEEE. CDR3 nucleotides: TGTGCCAGCAGCTTGGGAAGGGCTTGGGCGGGGGGGCGGAGAGATACGCAGTATTTT. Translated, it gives CASSLGRAWAGGRRDTQYF.